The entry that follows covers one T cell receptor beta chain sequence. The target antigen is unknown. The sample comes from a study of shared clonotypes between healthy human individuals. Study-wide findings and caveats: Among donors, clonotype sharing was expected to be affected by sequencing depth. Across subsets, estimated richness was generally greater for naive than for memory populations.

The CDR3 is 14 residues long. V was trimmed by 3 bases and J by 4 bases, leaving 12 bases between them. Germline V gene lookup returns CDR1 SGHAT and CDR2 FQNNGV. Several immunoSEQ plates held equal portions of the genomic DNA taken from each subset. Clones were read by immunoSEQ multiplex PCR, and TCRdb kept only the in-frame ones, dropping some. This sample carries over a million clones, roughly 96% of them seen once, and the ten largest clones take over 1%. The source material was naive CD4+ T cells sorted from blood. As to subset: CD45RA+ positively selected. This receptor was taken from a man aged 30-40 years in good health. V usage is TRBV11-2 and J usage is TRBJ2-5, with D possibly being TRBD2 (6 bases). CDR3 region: CASSFFGRPETQYF. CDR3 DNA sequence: TGTGCCAGCAGCTTCTTTGGGAGGCCAGAGACCCAGTACTTC.